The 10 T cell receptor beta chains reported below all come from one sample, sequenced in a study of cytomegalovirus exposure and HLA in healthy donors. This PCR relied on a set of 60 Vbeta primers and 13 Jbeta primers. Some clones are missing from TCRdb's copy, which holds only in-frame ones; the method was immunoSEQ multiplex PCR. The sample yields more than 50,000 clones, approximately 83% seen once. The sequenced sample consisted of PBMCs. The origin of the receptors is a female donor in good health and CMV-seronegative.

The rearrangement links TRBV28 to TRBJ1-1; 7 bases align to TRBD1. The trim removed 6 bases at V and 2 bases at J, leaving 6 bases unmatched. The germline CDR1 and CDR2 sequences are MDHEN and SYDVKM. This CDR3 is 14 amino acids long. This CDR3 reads CASRSGGSNTEAFF. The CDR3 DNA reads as TGTGCCAGCAGATCAGGGGGTTCAAACACTGAAGCTTTCTTT.

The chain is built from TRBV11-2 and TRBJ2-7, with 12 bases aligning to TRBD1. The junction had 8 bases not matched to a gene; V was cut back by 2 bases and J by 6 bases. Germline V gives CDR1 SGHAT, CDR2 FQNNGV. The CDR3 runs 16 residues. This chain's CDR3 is CASSLLGTGGAGEQYF. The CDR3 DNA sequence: TGTGCCAGCAGCTTACTCGGGACAGGGGGCGCGGGCGAGCAGTACTTC.

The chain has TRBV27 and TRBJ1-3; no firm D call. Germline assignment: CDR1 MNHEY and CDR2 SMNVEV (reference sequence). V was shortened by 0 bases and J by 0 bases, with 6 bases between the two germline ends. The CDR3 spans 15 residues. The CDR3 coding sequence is TGTGCCAGCAGTTTATCTTTTAACTCTGGAAACACCATATATTTT. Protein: CASSLSFNSGNTIYF.

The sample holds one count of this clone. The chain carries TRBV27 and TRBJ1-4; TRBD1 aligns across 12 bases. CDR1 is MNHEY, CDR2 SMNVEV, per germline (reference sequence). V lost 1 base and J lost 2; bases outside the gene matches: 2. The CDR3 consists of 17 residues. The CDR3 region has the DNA TGTGCCAGCAGTTTATGGGGGACAGGGGGCACTAATGAAAAACTGTTTTTT. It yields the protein CASSLWGTGGTNEKLFF.

CDR3 bases: TGTGCCAGCAGCCAAGATTCTTTTACCGGGACAGCCTACGAGCAGTACTTC. Translating it yields CASSQDSFTGTAYEQYF. This chain connects TRBV4-2 to TRBJ2-7, with 7 bases matching TRBD1. Germline V lookup: CDR1 LGHNA, CDR2 YNFKEQ. The CDR3 spans 17 residues. The V and J ends lost 0 bases and 2 bases, in that order; junction bases with no gene match: 10.

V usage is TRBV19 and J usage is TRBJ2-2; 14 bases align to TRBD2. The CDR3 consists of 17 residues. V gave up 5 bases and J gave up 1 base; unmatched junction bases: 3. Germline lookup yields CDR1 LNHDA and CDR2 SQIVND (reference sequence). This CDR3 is CASSGLAGGRNTGELFF. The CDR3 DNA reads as TGTGCCAGTAGTGGACTAGCGGGGGGCCGGAACACCGGGGAGCTGTTTTTT.

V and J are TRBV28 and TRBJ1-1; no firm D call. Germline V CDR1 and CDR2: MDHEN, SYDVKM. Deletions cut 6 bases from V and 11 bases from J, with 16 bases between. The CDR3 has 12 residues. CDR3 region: CASSPANREAFF. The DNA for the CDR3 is TGTGCCAGCAGCCCCGCCAACCGGGAGGCTTTCTTT.

The chain's CDR3 is CASSSAGASYNEQFF. The CDR3 DNA reads as TGTGCCAGCAGTTCAGCGGGGGCCTCCTACAATGAGCAGTTCTTC. The rearrangement joins TRBV6-5 to TRBJ2-1, with TRBD2 identical over 8 bases. Germline loops: CDR1 MNHEY, CDR2 SVGAGI. Trimming took 4 bases from V and 0 from J; bases not matched to a gene: 2. This CDR3 contains 15 residues.

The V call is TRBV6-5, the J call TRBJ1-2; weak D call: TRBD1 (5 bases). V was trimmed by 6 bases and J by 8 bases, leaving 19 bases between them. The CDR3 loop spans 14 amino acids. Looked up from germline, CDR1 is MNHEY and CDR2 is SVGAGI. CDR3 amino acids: CASSPGGGNRGYTF. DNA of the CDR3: TGTGCCAGCAGCCCCGGGGGAGGGAACAGAGGCTACACCTTC.

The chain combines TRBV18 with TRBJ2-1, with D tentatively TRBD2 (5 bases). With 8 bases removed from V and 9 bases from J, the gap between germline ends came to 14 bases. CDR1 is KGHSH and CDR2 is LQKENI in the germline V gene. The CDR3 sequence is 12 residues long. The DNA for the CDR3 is TGTGCCAGCACCACAGAAGCGGCTGAGCAGTTCTTC. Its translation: CASTTEAAEQFF.